This TCR beta chain is from a study of cytomegalovirus exposure and HLA in healthy donors. Study conclusions and caveats: In vitro data verified a few CMV-associated chains as specific for CMV antigens.

V lost 0 bases to trimming and J lost 2 bases, with 20 bases between them. The length of the CDR3 is 18 residues. Germline V gene sequence: CDR1 LGHNA, CDR2 YSLEER. A word on this clone: Its cognate antigen is unknown.

The table came from immunoSEQ multiplex PCR; TCRdb's copy has only in-frame clones and leaves some out. The data show approximately 210,000 clones, about 90% seen once. The rearrangement uses TRBV4-3 and TRBJ2-7; D is perhaps TRBD2 (6 bases). The origin of this receptor is a woman aged 18-35 years in good health and CMV-seronegative. Sequencing was performed on PBMCs. CDR3 sequence: CASSQERAGGDIAYEQYF. The CDR3 DNA reads TGCGCCAGCAGCCAAGAGCGGGCCGGGGGAGATATCGCCTACGAGCAGTACTTC.